The rows below give T cell receptor beta chains drawn from one sample of a study of control samples from healthy donors and cancer patients. Generated by immunoSEQ multiplex PCR, the TCRdb table keeps only in-frame clones and is missing some. The table lists under 110,000 clones, about 89% of them singletons. What was sequenced was blood. The receptors shown here come from a man aged 25-45 years in good health. Each CDR3 is given with its conserved first and last residue. The D gene is left open where the match is weak. Clone size, where shown, is once, few, many, or a class for clones that have expanded.

- | TRBD1 | TRBJ2-3 | TRBV7-2 | TGTGCCAGCAGCTCCCGACAGGGGGAGCCAGATACGCAGTATTTT | CASSSRQGEPDTQYF
- | - | TRBJ1-2 | TRBV12-2 | TGTGCAAGTCGCTTAGCGCATGGCCACCGGGACGCCCGTCACTACTATGGCTACACCTTC | CASRLAHGHRDARHYYGYTF
- | TRBD2 | TRBJ2-5 | TRBV11-2 | TGTGCCAGCAGCCGAGGAGCGGGGGGGGGAGAGACCCAGTACTTC | CASSRGAGGGETQYF
- | TRBD1 | TRBJ1-5 | TRBV19 | TGTGCCAGTACGACAGGGTACGGGAATCAGCCCCAGCATTTT | CASTTGYGNQPQHF
- | - | TRBJ2-5 | TRBV28 | TGTGCCAGCAGCCCCGTCGGGGCAGGTCAAGAGACCCAGTACTTC | CASSPVGAGQETQYF
- | TRBD2 | TRBJ2-2 | TRBV5-1 | TGCGCCAGCAGCCGAATTCTAGCGGGGGCCACCGGGGAGCTGTTTTTT | CASSRILAGATGELFF
- | TRBD1 | TRBJ2-7 | TRBV28 | TGTGCCAGCAGGGGGACAGGGAAGGGAGCCTACGAGCAGTACTTC | CASRGTGKGAYEQYF
- | - | TRBJ2-1 | TRBV7-3 | TGTGCCAGCAGCTTATCAAATCCGGGGGAGCAGTTCTTC | CASSLSNPGEQFF
- | - | TRBJ2-3 | TRBV27 | TGTGCCAGCAGTTCTTTCAAGTTAGGGGCAGGGCGGTCGGGAGATACGCAGTATTTT | CASSSFKLGAGRSGDTQYF
- | TRBD1 | TRBJ1-2 | TRBV5-3 | TGTGCCAGAAGCTTGTTAAGGGACAGGGAATATGGCTACACCTTC | CARSLLRDREYGYTF
- | - | TRBJ2-7 | TRBV10-3 | TGTGCCATCAGTGACCAGGGTTGGGCCTACGAGCAGTACTTC | CAISDQGWAYEQYF
- | TRBD2 | TRBJ2-3 | TRBV5-4 | TGTGCCAGCAGCTTGGGTCGGAGCGGGGGGAACACAGATACGCAGTATTTT | CASSLGRSGGNTDTQYF
- | - | TRBJ2-1 | TRBV30 | TGTGCCTGGAGTCGGACCAAATTGCGATACAATGAGCAGTTCTTC | CAWSRTKLRYNEQFF
- | TRBD2 | TRBJ2-5 | TRBV19 | TGTGCCAGTAGTATAGCGGGGGGAGGCGGGACCCAGTACTTC | CASSIAGGGGTQYF
few | - | TRBJ2-2 | TRBV12-5 | TGTGCTAGTGGTTTGGTGGGACAGAACACCGGGGAGCTGTTTTTT | CASGLVGQNTGELFF
- | - | TRBJ1-1 | TRBV18 | TGTGCCAGCTCACCACAGGCAGGATTGAACACTGAAGCTTTCTTT | CASSPQAGLNTEAFF
- | TRBD1 | TRBJ1-1 | TRBV25-1 | TGTGCCAGCCGAGGGCAGGGGGACACTGAAGCTTTCTTT | CASRGQGDTEAFF